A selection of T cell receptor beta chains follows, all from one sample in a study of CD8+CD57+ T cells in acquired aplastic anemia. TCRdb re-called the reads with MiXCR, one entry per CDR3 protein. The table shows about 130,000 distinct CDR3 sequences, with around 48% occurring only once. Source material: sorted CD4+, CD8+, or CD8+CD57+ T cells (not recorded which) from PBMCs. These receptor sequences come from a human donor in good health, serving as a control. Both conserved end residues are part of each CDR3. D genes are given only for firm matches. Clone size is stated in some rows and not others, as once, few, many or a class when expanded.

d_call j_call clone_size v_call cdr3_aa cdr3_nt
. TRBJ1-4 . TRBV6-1 CASSLDGGGNENLFF TGTGCCAGCAGTCTCGACGGGGGGGGAAATGAAAACCTGTTTTTT
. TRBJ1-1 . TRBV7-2 CASSLRRGQGEAFF TGTGCCAGCAGCTTGCGGAGGGGTCAGGGTGAAGCTTTCTTT
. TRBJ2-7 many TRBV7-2 CASSLGEDVEQYF TGTGCCAGCAGCTTAGGCGAGGATGTCGAGCAGTACTTC
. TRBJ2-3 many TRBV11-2 CASSSQGTSTDTQYF TGTGCCAGCAGCTCCCAGGGAACTAGCACAGATACGCAGTATTTT
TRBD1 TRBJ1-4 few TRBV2 CASSGDRNEKLFF TGTGCCAGCAGTGGGGACAGGAATGAAAAACTGTTTTTT
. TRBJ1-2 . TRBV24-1 CATSEPGFYGYTF TGTGCCACCAGTGAACCGGGGTTCTATGGCTACACCTTC
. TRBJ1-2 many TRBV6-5 CASTSSNAGINYGYTF TGTGCCAGCACTTCGTCCAACGCGGGGATTAACTATGGCTACACCTTC
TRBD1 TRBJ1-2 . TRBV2 CASSLTPGTGNGYTF TGTGCCAGCAGCCTAACGCCCGGGACAGGGAATGGCTACACCTTC
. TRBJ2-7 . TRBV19 CASSVVRDQGLEQYF TGTGCCAGTAGTGTTGTCCGGGACCAAGGCCTAGAGCAGTACTTC
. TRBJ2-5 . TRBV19 CASSIWGQGQETQYF TGTGCCAGTAGTATATGGGGGCAAGGCCAAGAGACCCAGTACTTC
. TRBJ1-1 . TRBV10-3 CAISGVGSPSNTEAFF TGTGCCATCAGTGGGGTCGGGAGCCCGTCGAACACTGAAGCTTTCTTT
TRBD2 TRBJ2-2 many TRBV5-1 CASSLTSGPNTGELFF TGCGCCAGCAGCTTGACTAGCGGGCCGAACACCGGGGAGCTGTTTTTT
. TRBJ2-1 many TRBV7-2 CASSVLSRDFIFF TGTGCCAGCAGCGTTTTATCCCGGGACTTTATATTCTTC
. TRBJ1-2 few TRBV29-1 CSVDRGNYGYTF TGCAGCGTTGATAGGGGCAACTATGGCTACACCTTC
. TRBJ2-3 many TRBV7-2 CASSSRTGTLTSEWYF TGTGCCAGCAGCTCGCGTACCGGGACGCTGACCTCGGAATGGTATTTT
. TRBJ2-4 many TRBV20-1 CSASPQRARIQYF TGCAGTGCTAGTCCTCAGAGGGCGAGGATTCAGTACTTC
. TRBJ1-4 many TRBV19 CASSDRDGGNEKLFF TGTGCCAGTAGTGACCGGGACGGGGGAAATGAAAAACTGTTTTTT
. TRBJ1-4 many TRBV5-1 CASSFSQGGEKLFF TGCGCCAGCAGCTTCTCACAGGGTGGTGAAAAACTGTTTTTT
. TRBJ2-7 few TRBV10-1 CPRTVERYF TGCCCCCGAACGGTTGAGCGGTACTTC
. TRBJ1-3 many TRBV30 CAWSGRGDTIYF TGTGCCTGGAGTGGTAGAGGAGACACCATATATTTT
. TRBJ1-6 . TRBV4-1 CASSRTQADNSPLHF TGCGCCAGCAGCCGGACCCAGGCCGACAATTCACCCCTCCACTTT
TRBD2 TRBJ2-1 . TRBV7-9 CASSRLAGGQVEQFF TGTGCCAGCAGCCGACTAGCGGGAGGGCAGGTTGAGCAGTTCTTC
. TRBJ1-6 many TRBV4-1 CASSQDGWGSLHF TGCGCCAGCAGCCAAGATGGGTGGGGATCCCTCCACTTT
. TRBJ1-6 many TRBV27 CASSSGTYLGNNSPLHF TGTGCCAGCAGTTCCGGAACTTACCTAGGGAATAATTCACCCCTCCACTTT
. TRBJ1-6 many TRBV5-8 CASSGRGVWNSPLHF TGTGCCAGCAGCGGCAGGGGAGTTTGGAATTCACCCCTCCACTTT
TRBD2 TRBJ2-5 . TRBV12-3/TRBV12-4 CASRQRGGNLQETQYF TGTGCCAGCCGCCAGCGGGGGGGTAACCTCCAAGAGACCCAGTACTTC
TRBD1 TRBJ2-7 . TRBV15 CATSSLHPGQGYEQYF TGTGCCACCAGCAGCTTACATCCAGGACAGGGGTACGAGCAGTACTTC
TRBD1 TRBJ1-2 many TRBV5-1 CASSFQTGNYGYTF TGCGCCAGCAGCTTCCAGACAGGGAACTATGGCTACACCTTC
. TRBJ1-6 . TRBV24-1 CATSDGNSPLHF TGTGCCACCAGTGACGGTAATTCACCCCTCCACTTT
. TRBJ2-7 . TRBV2 CASSVGRGAQYF TGTGCCAGCAGTGTAGGAAGGGGAGCGCAGTACTTC
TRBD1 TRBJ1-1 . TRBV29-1 CSASTGEADTEAFF TGCAGCGCCTCGACAGGGGAGGCTGACACTGAAGCTTTCTTT